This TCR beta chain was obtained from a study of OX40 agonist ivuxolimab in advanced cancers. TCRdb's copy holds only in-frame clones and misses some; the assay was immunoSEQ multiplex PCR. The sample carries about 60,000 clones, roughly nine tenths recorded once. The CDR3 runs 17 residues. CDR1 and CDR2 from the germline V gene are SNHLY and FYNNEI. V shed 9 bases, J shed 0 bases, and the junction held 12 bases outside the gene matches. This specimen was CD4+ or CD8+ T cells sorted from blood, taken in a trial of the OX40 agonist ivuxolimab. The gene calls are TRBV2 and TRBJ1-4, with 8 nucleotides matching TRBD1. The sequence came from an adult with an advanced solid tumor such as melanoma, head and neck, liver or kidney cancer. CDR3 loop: CASIMWQGATTNEKLFF. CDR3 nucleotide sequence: TGTGCCAGTATTATGTGGCAGGGGGCTACAACTAATGAAAAACTGTTTTTT.